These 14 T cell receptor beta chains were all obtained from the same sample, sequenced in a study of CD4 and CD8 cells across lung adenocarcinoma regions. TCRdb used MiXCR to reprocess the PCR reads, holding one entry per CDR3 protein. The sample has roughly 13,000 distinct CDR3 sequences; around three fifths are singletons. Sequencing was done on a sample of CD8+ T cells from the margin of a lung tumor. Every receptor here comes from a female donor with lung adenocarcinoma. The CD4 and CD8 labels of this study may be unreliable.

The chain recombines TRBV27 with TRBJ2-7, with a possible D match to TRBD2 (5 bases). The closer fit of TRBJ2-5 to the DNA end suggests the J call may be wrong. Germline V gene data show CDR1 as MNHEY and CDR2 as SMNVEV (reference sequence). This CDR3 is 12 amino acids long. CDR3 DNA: TGTGCCAGCAAGGACTACCAAGAGACCCAGTACTTC. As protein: CASKDYQETQYF.

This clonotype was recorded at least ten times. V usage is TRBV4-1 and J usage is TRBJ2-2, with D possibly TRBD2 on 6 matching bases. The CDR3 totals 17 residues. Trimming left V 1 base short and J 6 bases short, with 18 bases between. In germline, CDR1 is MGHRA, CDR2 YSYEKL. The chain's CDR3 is CASSQAAQGLSSGELFF. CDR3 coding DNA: TGCGCCAGCAGCCAAGCGGCCCAGGGACTTAGTTCCGGGGAGCTGTTTTTT.

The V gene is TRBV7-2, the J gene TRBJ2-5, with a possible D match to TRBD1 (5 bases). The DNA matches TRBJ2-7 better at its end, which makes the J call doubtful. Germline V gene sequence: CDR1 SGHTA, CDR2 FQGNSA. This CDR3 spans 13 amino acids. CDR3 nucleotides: TGTGCCAGCAGCCTCGGACATCTACTCGAGCAGTACTTC. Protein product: CASSLGHLLEQYF.

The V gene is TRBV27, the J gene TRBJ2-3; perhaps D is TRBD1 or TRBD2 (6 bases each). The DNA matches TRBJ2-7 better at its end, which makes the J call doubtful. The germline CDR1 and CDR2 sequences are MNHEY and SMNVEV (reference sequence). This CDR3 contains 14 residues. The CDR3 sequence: CARSGGGDQDTQYF. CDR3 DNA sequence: TGTGCCAGGAGTGGGGGCGGGGACCAAGATACGCAGTACTTC.

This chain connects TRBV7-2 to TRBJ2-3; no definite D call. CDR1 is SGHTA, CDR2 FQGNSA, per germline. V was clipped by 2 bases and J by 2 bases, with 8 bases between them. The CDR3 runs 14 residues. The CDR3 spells CASSLSLHTDTQYF. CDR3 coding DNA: TGTGCCAGCAGCTTATCCCTTCACACAGATACGCAGTATTTT.

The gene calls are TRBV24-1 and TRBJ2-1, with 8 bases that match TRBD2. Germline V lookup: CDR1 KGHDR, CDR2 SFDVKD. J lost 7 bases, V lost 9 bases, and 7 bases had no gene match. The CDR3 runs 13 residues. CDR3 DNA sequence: TGTGCCACCTCGGTCCCGGGGGGGAATGAGCAGTTCTTC. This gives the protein CATSVPGGNEQFF.

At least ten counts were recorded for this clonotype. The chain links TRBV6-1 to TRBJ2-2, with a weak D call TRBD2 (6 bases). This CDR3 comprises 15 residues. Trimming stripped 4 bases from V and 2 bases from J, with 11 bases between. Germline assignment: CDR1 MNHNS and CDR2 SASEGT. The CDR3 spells CASSASGLNTGELFF. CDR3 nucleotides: TGTGCCAGCAGTGCGTCGGGACTCAACACCGGGGAGCTGTTTTTT.

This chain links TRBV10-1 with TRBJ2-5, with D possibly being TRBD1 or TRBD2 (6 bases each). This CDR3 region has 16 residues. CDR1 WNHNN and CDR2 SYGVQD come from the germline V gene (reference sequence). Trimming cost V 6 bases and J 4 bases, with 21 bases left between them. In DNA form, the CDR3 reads TGCGCCAGCAGGGGGAACGGGGGCCGGGACACAGAGACCCAGTACTTC. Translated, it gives CASRGNGGRDTETQYF.

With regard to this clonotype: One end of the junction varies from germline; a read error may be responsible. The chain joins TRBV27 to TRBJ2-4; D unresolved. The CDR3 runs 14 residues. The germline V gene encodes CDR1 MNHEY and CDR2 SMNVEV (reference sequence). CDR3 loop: CASRVRGATDTQYF. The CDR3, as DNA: TGTGCCAGCAGGGTGCGCGGAGCCACAGATACTCAGTATTTC.

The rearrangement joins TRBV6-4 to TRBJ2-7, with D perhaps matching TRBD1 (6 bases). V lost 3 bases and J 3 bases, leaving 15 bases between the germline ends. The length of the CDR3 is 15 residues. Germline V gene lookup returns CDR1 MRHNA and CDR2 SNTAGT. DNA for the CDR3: TGTGCCAGCAGTGAGCTCGGGACACTAAACTACGAGCAGTACTTC. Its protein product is CASSELGTLNYEQYF.

The CDR3 here is CASGLGETQYF. The CDR3, as DNA: TGTGCCAGCGGGCTTGGGGAGACCCAGTACTTC. The chain couples TRBV7-7 to TRBJ2-1; D is unclear. The J call is in doubt because the DNA end fits TRBJ2-5 better. The germline V gene encodes CDR1 SSHAT and CDR2 FNYEAQ (reference sequence). The CDR3 covers 11 residues.

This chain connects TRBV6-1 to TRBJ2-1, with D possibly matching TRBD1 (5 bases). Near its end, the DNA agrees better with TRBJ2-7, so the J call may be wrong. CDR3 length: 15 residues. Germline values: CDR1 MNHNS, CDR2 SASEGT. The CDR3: CASSTRQRPNNEQYF. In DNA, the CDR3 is TGTGCCAGCAGTACGAGACAGAGACCAAACAATGAGCAGTACTTC.

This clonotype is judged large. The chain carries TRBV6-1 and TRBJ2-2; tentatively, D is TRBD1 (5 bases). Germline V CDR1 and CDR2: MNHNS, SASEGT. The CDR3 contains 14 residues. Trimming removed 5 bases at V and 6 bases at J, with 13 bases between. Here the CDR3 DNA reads TGTGCCAGCAGTCAGGGAATTGGAGCCGGGGAGCTGTTTTTT. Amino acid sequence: CASSQGIGAGELFF.

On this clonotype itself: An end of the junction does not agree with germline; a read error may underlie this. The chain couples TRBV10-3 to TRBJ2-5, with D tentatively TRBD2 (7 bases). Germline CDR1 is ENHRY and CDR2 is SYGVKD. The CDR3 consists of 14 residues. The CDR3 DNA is TGTGCGGGCTCGGGGGGCCGTGACGAAGATACCCAGTACTTC. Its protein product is CAGSGGRDEDTQYF.